Listed below are T cell receptor beta chains from one sample, sequenced in a study of technical replicates of blood from several donors. The repertoire was sequenced with immunoSEQ multiplex PCR; TCRdb's copy has only in-frame clones and lacks some. This table has 65,000 to 80,000 clones, roughly 91% appearing once. The sample was T cells isolated from PBMCs. These receptors were obtained from a human donor in good health. Both conserved end residues are part of each CDR3. The order of the fields is J gene, clone size, D gene, V gene, CDR3 DNA, CDR3 protein. A D gene is named only where the DNA matches it firmly. Clone size is shown for a subset of rows, as once, few, many or a class of expanded clone.

TRBJ2-1	.	TRBD2	TRBV29-1	TGCAGCGTCCGGGGCGGGAGAGAAAATGAGCAGTTCTTC	CSVRGGRENEQFF
TRBJ2-1	few	TRBD2	TRBV7-3	TGTGCCAGCAGCCCAAATCAGATAGCGGGAGCATCCTACAATGAGCAGTTCTTC	CASSPNQIAGASYNEQFF
TRBJ1-2	.	TRBD1	TRBV19	TGTGCCAGTAGTCGCGACGGGACAGCCTATGGCTACACCTTC	CASSRDGTAYGYTF
TRBJ1-4	.	.	TRBV12-5	TGTGCTAGTGGCCCTCCCACTAATGAAAAACTGTTTTTT	CASGPPTNEKLFF
TRBJ2-3	.	TRBD1	TRBV15	TGTGCCATCCCGGGACAGGGGCCAGATACGCAGTATTTT	CAIPGQGPDTQYF
TRBJ2-5	.	.	TRBV28	TGTGCCAGCAGAAACACAGAGACCCAGTACTTC	CASRNTETQYF
TRBJ1-3	.	.	TRBV27	TGTGCCAGCAGTTTATCGCGGTCTGGAAACACCATATATTTT	CASSLSRSGNTIYF
TRBJ1-4	.	.	TRBV9	TGTGCCAGCAGCCTCTTGGCGGAAACTAATGAAAAACTGTTTTTT	CASSLLAETNEKLFF
TRBJ1-4	.	.	TRBV5-8	TGTGCCAGCAGCTCTGAGACTGGGGAAAAACTGTTTTTT	CASSSETGEKLFF
TRBJ1-4	once	.	TRBV6-1	TGTGCCAGCAGTGAAGCGTTGAGCCTTAATGAAAAACTGTTTTTT	CASSEALSLNEKLFF
TRBJ2-1	.	TRBD2	TRBV19	TGTGCCAGTAGTCCGCGGACTAGCGGGAATTACAATGAGCAGTTCTTC	CASSPRTSGNYNEQFF
TRBJ2-1	.	TRBD1	TRBV10-3	TGTGCCATCAGTGATGGGACAGGGGACGGTGAGCAGTTCTTC	CAISDGTGDGEQFF
TRBJ1-1	few	.	TRBV21-1	TGTGCCAGCAGCCTACGGGACAGGGGAAACACTGAAGCTTTCTTT	CASSLRDRGNTEAFF
TRBJ1-3	.	TRBD1	TRBV10-3	TGTGCCACACGACAGGGGGCAACTGGAAACACCATATATTTT	CATRQGATGNTIYF
TRBJ2-1	.	TRBD2	TRBV11-2	TGTGCCAGCAGCTTCTCTAGCGGGAGTTTCTACAATGAGCAGTTCTTC	CASSFSSGSFYNEQFF
TRBJ2-2	.	TRBD1	TRBV4-1	TGCGCCAGCAGTCCGGGACAGGGTAACGGGGAGCTGTTTTTT	CASSPGQGNGELFF
TRBJ1-1	.	.	TRBV11-3	TGTGCCAGCAGCTTAGGGGGCCCGAACACTGAAGCTTTCTTT	CASSLGGPNTEAFF
TRBJ2-5	few	.	TRBV9	TGTGCCAGCAGCGTAGACGGGTACCAAGAGACCCAGTACTTC	CASSVDGYQETQYF
TRBJ2-2	.	TRBD1	TRBV5-1	TGCGCCAGCCACGGACAGGGATGGAACACCGGGGAGCTGTTTTTT	CASHGQGWNTGELFF
TRBJ1-5	.	TRBD1	TRBV29-1	TGCAGCGTGGGGGGACAGGGGAATTATCAGCCCCAGCATTTT	CSVGGQGNYQPQHF
TRBJ2-1	.	.	TRBV18	TGTGCCAGCTCACCGACCGGGACAAACAATGAGCAGTTCTTC	CASSPTGTNNEQFF
TRBJ1-2	.	.	TRBV28	TGTGCCAGCAGCAACTCAAGGGGCGGCTACACCTTC	CASSNSRGGYTF
TRBJ2-1	.	TRBD1	TRBV4-1	TGCGCCAGCAGCCAAGACTGGACAGGGGGCCTCGAGCAGTTCTTC	CASSQDWTGGLEQFF
TRBJ2-1	.	.	TRBV7-6	TGTGCCAGCAGCTTAGAAGGGGGCTCCTACAATGAGCAGTTCTTC	CASSLEGGSYNEQFF
TRBJ2-3	.	.	TRBV9	TGTGCCAGCAGCGTAAGGGGCAGCCGCACAGATACGCAGTATTTT	CASSVRGSRTDTQYF
TRBJ2-1	.	.	TRBV4-3	TGCGCCAGCAGCCGCCGTCTAGGCAATGAGCAGTTCTTC	CASSRRLGNEQFF
TRBJ2-7	.	.	TRBV29-1	TGCAGCGTTGATTCAGGGAGGGAGCAGTACTTC	CSVDSGREQYF
TRBJ2-7	.	TRBD2	TRBV4-2	TGTGCCAGCAGCCAAGGGCGACTAGCGGGCTACGAGCAGTACTTC	CASSQGRLAGYEQYF
TRBJ2-7	.	TRBD1	TRBV13	TGTGCCAGCAGCCCCACAGGGGGCTCCTACGAGCAGTACTTC	CASSPTGGSYEQYF
TRBJ1-3	.	.	TRBV30	TGTGCCTGGAGCGTTGGGGGGGCGTCTGGAAACACCATATATTTT	CAWSVGGASGNTIYF
TRBJ1-1	.	.	TRBV2	TGTGCCAGCAGTACATATAGACAGGTGAACACTGAAGCTTTCTTT	CASSTYRQVNTEAFF
TRBJ2-7	.	.	TRBV2	TGTGCCGCAGTTCAGGGGTATCCCTACGAGCAGTACTTC	CAAVQGYPYEQYF
TRBJ1-5	.	.	TRBV11-2	TGTGCCAGCAGCTTCTCTAGCAATCAGCCCCAGCATTTT	CASSFSSNQPQHF
TRBJ1-2	.	.	TRBV6-5	TGTGCCAGCAGCTCGAGCACCTACTATGGCTACACCTTC	CASSSSTYYGYTF
TRBJ1-1	few	.	TRBV5-4	TGTGCCAGCAGCTTGGATTTTATACAGAGGGATGAAGCTTTCTTT	CASSLDFIQRDEAFF
TRBJ2-3	.	TRBD2	TRBV10-3	TGTGCCATCAAATCTGGCGGGAGGCGTAAAGATACGCAGTATTTT	CAIKSGGRRKDTQYF
TRBJ1-2	.	TRBD1	TRBV28	TGTGCCAGCAGTTTACAGGGGGCTGGGGGCTACACCTTC	CASSLQGAGGYTF
TRBJ1-1	.	.	TRBV23-1	TGCGCCAGCCCCCGAATGGCAGGGAACACTGAAGCTTTCTTT	CASPRMAGNTEAFF
TRBJ2-7	once	TRBD2	TRBV9	TGTGCCAGCAGTCCCAGATTACCGTGCGGGAGCTCCTACGAGCAGTACTTC	CASSPRLPCGSSYEQYF
TRBJ2-1	.	TRBD1	TRBV25-1	TGTGCCAGCAGTGAACGGACAGGGATCTACAATGAGCAGTTCTTC	CASSERTGIYNEQFF
TRBJ1-2	.	.	TRBV4-1	TGCGCCAGCAGCCAAGAAACGGCCTTTCTGGGACTTGGCTACACCTTC	CASSQETAFLGLGYTF
TRBJ1-1	few	.	TRBV5-8	TGTGCCAGTGGCTTCGAAGCTTTCTTT	CASGFEAFF
TRBJ2-5	.	.	TRBV7-3	TGTGCCAGCAGTTTTAATAGAGCGGGAGAGACCCAGTACTTC	CASSFNRAGETQYF
TRBJ2-4	.	TRBD2	TRBV19	TGTGCCAGTAGTCCGGGGGGGGTAGCCAAAAACATTCAGTACTTC	CASSPGGVAKNIQYF
TRBJ2-3	.	.	TRBV7-2	TGTGCCAGCAGCCGCCCTCAATTAGACAGCGTACAGTATTTT	CASSRPQLDSVQYF
TRBJ2-1	.	TRBD1	TRBV9	TGTGCCAGCAGCGTAGGGGACAGGGGTTTTTACAATGAGCAGTTCTTC	CASSVGDRGFYNEQFF
TRBJ2-1	.	.	TRBV19	TGTGCCAGTAGTATAGCCACTGCCAATGAGCAGTTCTTC	CASSIATANEQFF
TRBJ1-1	many	.	TRBV9	TGTGCCAGCAGCGTAGTAGACAGTGGAAGCACTGAAGCTTTCTTT	CASSVVDSGSTEAFF
TRBJ1-5	.	.	TRBV30	TGTGCCTGGAGTGACAGGACAGCTAATCAGCCCCAGCATTTT	CAWSDRTANQPQHF
TRBJ2-1	.	TRBD2	TRBV2	TGTGCCAGTGTTCCGCGACTAGCGGGGGGAAGTGAGCAGTTCTTC	CASVPRLAGGSEQFF
TRBJ2-3	.	.	TRBV10-3	TGTGCCATCAGTGATAGTCGGTTCACAGATACGCAGTATTTT	CAISDSRFTDTQYF
TRBJ2-7	.	.	TRBV5-8	TGTGCTTTCGGCCCCGAGGGAGCCTACGAGCAGTACTTC	CAFGPEGAYEQYF
TRBJ2-7	.	.	TRBV29-1	TGCAGCGCTGTCGCAGGGGCACCCTACGAGCAGTACTTC	CSAVAGAPYEQYF
TRBJ2-1	.	TRBD2	TRBV5-4	TGTGCCAGCAGCTTGTGGAGCGGGGAGGGTGAGCAGTTCTTC	CASSLWSGEGEQFF
TRBJ2-3	.	TRBD2	TRBV11-2	TGTGCCAGCAGCTCAATAGCGGGATCCCGAGATACGCAGTATTTT	CASSSIAGSRDTQYF
TRBJ1-1	.	.	TRBV4-1	TGCGCCAGCAGCCAAGAAGCCCCCGTGAACACTGAAGCTTTCTTT	CASSQEAPVNTEAFF
TRBJ2-1	.	TRBD2	TRBV9	TGTGCCAGCAGCGTAGGGTTAGCGGGAGGCTCGAGCTCCTACAATGAGCAGTTCTTC	CASSVGLAGGSSSYNEQFF
TRBJ2-7	.	.	TRBV29-1	TGCAGCGTTGAAGATTCGGGGAGAACCTACGAGCAGTACTTC	CSVEDSGRTYEQYF
TRBJ2-1	.	.	TRBV7-2	TGTGCCAGCAGCTCGCCCGAGCGGCTCTACAATGAGCAGTTCTTC	CASSSPERLYNEQFF
TRBJ2-1	.	TRBD2	TRBV5-1	TGCGCCAGCAACTTAGCGGGACTTGTCCGCTACAATGAGCAGTTCTTC	CASNLAGLVRYNEQFF